Listed below are T cell receptor beta chains from one sample, sequenced in a study of cytomegalovirus exposure and HLA in healthy donors. TCRdb's copy holds only in-frame clones and misses some; the assay was immunoSEQ multiplex PCR. The table lists approximately 100,000 clones, around 67% of them singletons, with approximately 3.5% in the top ten. The sample was PBMCs. The source of these receptors is a woman aged 50 to 65 in good health and CMV-seronegative. CDR3s include the opening cysteine and the closing phenylalanine or tryptophan.

V gene: TRBV11-2
J gene: TRBJ2-7
CDR3 protein: CASSFYSGAYEQYF

V gene: TRBV7-2
J gene: TRBJ2-1
CDR3 protein: CASSTRADPYNEQFF

V gene: TRBV30
J gene: TRBJ1-3
CDR3 protein: CAWSVLAGAYTYSGNTIYF

V gene: TRBV5-5
J gene: TRBJ1-4
CDR3 protein: CASSLGQPNEKLFF

V gene: TRBV9
J gene: TRBJ2-5
CDR3 protein: CASGARGGGPGQETQYF

V gene: TRBV27
J gene: TRBJ2-1
CDR3 protein: CASSLRRRAYNEQFF

V gene: TRBV2
J gene: TRBJ1-2
CDR3 protein: CASSEDRISYGYTF

V gene: TRBV12-5
J gene: TRBJ1-5
CDR3 protein: CASGLIRQGKFNQPQHF

V gene: TRBV28
J gene: TRBJ2-7
CDR3 protein: CASSDAGQISEQYF

V gene: TRBV7-9
J gene: TRBJ2-6
CDR3 protein: CASIDKRPGANVLTF

V gene: TRBV9
J gene: TRBJ1-1
CDR3 protein: CASSVDTRNTEAFF

V gene: TRBV10-3
J gene: TRBJ1-2
CDR3 protein: CAINTDRGPWNGYTF

V gene: TRBV10-3
J gene: TRBJ1-2
CDR3 protein: CAISGTKGSYGYTF

V gene: TRBV10-1
J gene: TRBJ1-1
CDR3 protein: CASSESRGQGALLGAFF

V gene: TRBV11-1
J gene: TRBJ2-5
CDR3 protein: CASSPPPGHPQETQYF

V gene: TRBV6-5
J gene: TRBJ2-2
CDR3 protein: CASSYADRAGELFF

V gene: TRBV7-2
J gene: TRBJ2-7
CDR3 protein: CASSLETLGTLTPYEQYF

V gene: TRBV5-1
J gene: TRBJ2-3
CDR3 protein: CASSPLGAGGFDTQYF

V gene: TRBV7-2
J gene: TRBJ2-2
CDR3 protein: CASSLTGTYRTGELFF

V gene: TRBV18
J gene: TRBJ1-5
CDR3 protein: CASSSSDRINQPQHF

V gene: TRBV19
J gene: TRBJ1-4
CDR3 protein: CASSRASATNEKLFF

V gene: TRBV5-1
J gene: TRBJ1-1
CDR3 protein: CASSSEVGNTEAFF

V gene: TRBV7-9
J gene: TRBJ1-1
CDR3 protein: CASKQGNTEAFF

V gene: TRBV5-8
J gene: TRBJ1-2
CDR3 protein: CASSLRGLNVGYTF

V gene: TRBV7-2
J gene: TRBJ1-3
CDR3 protein: CASSLDAGNTIYF

V gene: TRBV6-4
J gene: TRBJ2-2
CDR3 protein: CASSDSWKQGNTGELFF

V gene: TRBV19
J gene: TRBJ1-5
CDR3 protein: CASSVGTGRMQPQHF

V gene: TRBV18
J gene: TRBJ2-7
CDR3 protein: CASSPVGGSNDEQYF